This T cell receptor beta chain was recorded in a study of cytomegalovirus exposure and HLA in healthy donors. The overall study: Around 85 million unique TCR sequences came from HLA-typed donors in an early release. The study, taken as a whole, reports: Some TCR beta chains (about 170 of them) were listed as cytomegalovirus-associated. Association of roughly 17,000 TCR beta sequences with HLA alleles was found at 0.05 false discovery rate in a later analysis. Owing to their indistinguishability, certain V segments, notably TRBV6-2 and TRBV6-3, were excluded.

Details on this clone: Its antigen is not identified.

PCR used 60 Vbeta primers and 13 Jbeta primers. Some clones are missing from TCRdb's copy, which holds only in-frame ones; the method was immunoSEQ multiplex PCR. The table includes 100,000 to 150,000 clones, more than 15% detected once. V lost 4 bases and J 6 bases, leaving 13 bases between the germline ends. The CDR3 sequence is 13 residues long. Germline V CDR1 and CDR2: SGHRS, YFSETQ. The sequenced sample consisted of PBMCs. The origin of this receptor is a female donor in good health and CMV-seropositive. This chain links TRBV5-1 with TRBJ1-2, with D perhaps TRBD1 (6 bases). The CDR3 loop reads CASSRTEPHGYTF. CDR3 in DNA: TGCGCCAGCAGCCGGACAGAGCCTCATGGCTACACCTTC.